This T cell receptor beta chain was recorded in a study of Graves' ophthalmopathy and Graves' hyperthyroidism. Certain patients were not enrolled. These were patients with other autoimmune diseases, uncontrolled infections, pregnancy or lactation. CDR3 regions of TCR beta were amplified from RNA transcripts. A first-round RT-PCR used HTBI primers, followed by a second-round multiplex PCR. TCRdb reprocessed the multiplex PCR reads with MiXCR, giving one entry per CDR3 protein. The sample has 900,000 to 1,200,000 distinct CDR3 sequences, roughly two fifths seen once. Study-wide results and limits: Ophthalmopathy was separated from stable hyperthyroidism by a 13-signature model with 85% to 90% sensitivity and 65% to 82% specificity.

V was pared by 10 bases and J by 3 bases, with 5 bases of the junction left unmatched. This CDR3 has 12 residues. The germline V gene encodes CDR1 SEHNR and CDR2 FQNEAQ (reference sequence). A remark on this clonotype: What it recognizes is unknown.

This TCR was recovered from an adult man with Graves' hyperthyroidism. Specimen: peripheral blood or thyroid tissue (not recorded which). The rearrangement uses TRBV7-9 and TRBJ2-7; 8 bases are shared with TRBD1. CDR3: CATPGTGYEQYF. CDR3 nucleotides: TGTGCCACCCCCGGGACAGGCTACGAGCAGTACTTC. Drawing the rest from reference TRBV7-9 and TRBJ2-7, the complete variable domain is DTGVSQNPRHKITKRGQNVTFRCDPISEHNRLYWYRQTLGQGPEFLTYFQNEAQLEKSRLLSDRFSAERPKGSFSTLEIQRTEQGDSAMYLCATPGTGYEQYFGPGTRLTVT.